This TCR beta chain was captured by sequencing in a study of blood T cell repertoires in COVID-19. The data were produced by immunoSEQ multiplex PCR, yet TCRdb's version contains in-frame clones alone and is incomplete. The table lists hundreds of thousands of clones, 70% to 90% of them singletons. The source of this sequence is an older woman with COVID-19, enrolled during active disease. Sequencing was performed on peripheral blood.

This CDR3 is CSASSITNEKLFF. The CDR3 DNA reads TGCAGTGCTAGTAGCATAACTAATGAAAAACTGTTTTTT. This chain uses TRBV20-1 with TRBJ1-4, with D hard to call. Per germline, CDR1 DFQATT and CDR2 SNEGSKA (reference sequence). The germline V and J ends were trimmed by 3 bases and 1 base, with 6 bases remaining between them. The CDR3 is 13 residues long.